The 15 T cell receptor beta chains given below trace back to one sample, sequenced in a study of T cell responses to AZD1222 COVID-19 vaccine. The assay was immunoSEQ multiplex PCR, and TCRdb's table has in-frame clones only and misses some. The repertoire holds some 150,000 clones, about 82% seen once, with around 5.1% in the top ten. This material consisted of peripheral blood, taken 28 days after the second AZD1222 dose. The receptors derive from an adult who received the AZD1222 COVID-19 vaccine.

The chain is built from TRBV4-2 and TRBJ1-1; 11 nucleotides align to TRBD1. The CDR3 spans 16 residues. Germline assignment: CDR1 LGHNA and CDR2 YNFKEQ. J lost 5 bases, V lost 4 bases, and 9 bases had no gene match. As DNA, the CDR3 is TGTGCCAGCAGCCCCGGACAGGGGGCGAGTGAGACTGAAGCTTTCTTT. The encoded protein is CASSPGQGASETEAFF.

CDR3 sequence: CASSQLSYNEQFF. The CDR3 coding sequence is TGTGCCAGCAGTCAGCTATCCTACAATGAGCAGTTCTTC. The chain recombines TRBV6-5 with TRBJ2-1, with D unresolved. Trimming cost V 5 bases and J 1 base, with 6 bases left between them. The CDR3 spans 13 residues. CDR1 is MNHEY and CDR2 is SVGAGI in the germline V gene.

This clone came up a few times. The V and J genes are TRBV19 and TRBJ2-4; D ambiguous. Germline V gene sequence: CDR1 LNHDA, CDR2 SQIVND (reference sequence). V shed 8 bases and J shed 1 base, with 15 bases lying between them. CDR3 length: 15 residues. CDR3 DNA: TGTGCCAGTGGGTCCATAAACTCGGCCAAAAACATTCAGTACTTC. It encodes CASGSINSAKNIQYF. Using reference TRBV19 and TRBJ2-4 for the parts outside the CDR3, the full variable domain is DGGITQSPKYLFRKEGQNVTLSCEQNLNHDAMYWYRQDPGQGLRLIYYSQIVNDFQKGDIAEGYSVSREKKESFPLTVTSAQKNPTAFYLCASGSINSAKNIQYFGAGTRLSVL.

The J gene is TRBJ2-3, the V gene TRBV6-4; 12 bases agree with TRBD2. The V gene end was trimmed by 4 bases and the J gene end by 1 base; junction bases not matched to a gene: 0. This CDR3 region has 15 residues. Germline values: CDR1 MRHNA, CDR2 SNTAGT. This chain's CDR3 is CASSGTSGGTDTQYF. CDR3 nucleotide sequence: TGTGCCAGCAGTGGGACTAGCGGGGGCACAGATACGCAGTATTTT.

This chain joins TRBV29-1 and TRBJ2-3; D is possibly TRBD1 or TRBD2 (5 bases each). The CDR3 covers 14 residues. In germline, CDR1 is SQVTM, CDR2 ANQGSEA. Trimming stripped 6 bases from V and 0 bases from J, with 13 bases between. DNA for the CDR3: TGCAGCGTCCGAGGACGGGGCAGCACAGATACGCAGTATTTT. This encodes CSVRGRGSTDTQYF.

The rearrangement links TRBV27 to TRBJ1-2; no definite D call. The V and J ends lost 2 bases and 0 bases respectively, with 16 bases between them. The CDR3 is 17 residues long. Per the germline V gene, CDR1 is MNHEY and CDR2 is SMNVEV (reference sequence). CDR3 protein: CASSLMGSPASNYGYTF. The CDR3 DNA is TGTGCCAGCAGTTTAATGGGTTCGCCTGCATCTAACTATGGCTACACCTTC.

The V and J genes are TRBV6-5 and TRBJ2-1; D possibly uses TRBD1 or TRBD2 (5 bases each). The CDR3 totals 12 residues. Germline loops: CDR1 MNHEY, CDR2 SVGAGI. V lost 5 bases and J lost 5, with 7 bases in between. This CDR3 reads CASSRGNNEQFF. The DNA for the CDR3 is TGTGCCAGCAGTCGGGGCAACAATGAGCAGTTCTTC.

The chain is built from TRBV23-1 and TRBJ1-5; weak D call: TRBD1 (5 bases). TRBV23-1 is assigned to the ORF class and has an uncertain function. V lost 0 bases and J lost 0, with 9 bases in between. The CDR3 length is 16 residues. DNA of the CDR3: TGCGCCAGCAGTCAATCGTGGACACCTAGCAATCAGCCCCAGCATTTT. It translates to CASSQSWTPSNQPQHF.

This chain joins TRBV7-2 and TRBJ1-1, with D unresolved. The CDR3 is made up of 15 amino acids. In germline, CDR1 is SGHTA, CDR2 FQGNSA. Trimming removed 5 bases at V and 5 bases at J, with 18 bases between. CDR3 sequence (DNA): TGTGCCAGCAGCAGAAGACCGGGGTTTTCGACTGAAGCTTTCTTT. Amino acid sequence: CASSRRPGFSTEAFF.

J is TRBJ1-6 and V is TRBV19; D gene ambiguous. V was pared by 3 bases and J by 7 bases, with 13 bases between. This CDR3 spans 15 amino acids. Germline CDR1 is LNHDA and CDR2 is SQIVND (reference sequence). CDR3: CASSITDGGNSPLHF. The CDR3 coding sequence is TGTGCCAGTAGTATTACAGACGGTGGGAATTCACCCCTCCACTTT.

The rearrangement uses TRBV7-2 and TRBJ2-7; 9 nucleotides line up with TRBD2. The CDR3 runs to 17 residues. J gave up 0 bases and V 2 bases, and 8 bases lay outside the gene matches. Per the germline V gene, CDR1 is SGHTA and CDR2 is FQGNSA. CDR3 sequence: CASSLLGTSRTSYEQYF. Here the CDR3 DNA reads TGTGCCAGCAGCTTACTTGGGACTAGCAGAACCTCCTACGAGCAGTACTTC. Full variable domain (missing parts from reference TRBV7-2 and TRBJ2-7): GAGVSQSPSNKVTEKGKDVELRCDPISGHTALYWYRQSLGQGLEFLIYFQGNSAPDKSGLPSDRFSAERTGGSVSTLTIQRTQQEDSAVYLCASSLLGTSRTSYEQYFGPGTRLTVT.

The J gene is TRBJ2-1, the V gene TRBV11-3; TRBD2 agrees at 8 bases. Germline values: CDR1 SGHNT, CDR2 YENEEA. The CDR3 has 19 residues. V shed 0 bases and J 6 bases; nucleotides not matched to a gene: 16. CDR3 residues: CASSLEGPVAGGQVNEQFF. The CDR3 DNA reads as TGTGCCAGCAGCTTAGAGGGGCCTGTGGCGGGAGGTCAGGTCAATGAGCAGTTCTTC.

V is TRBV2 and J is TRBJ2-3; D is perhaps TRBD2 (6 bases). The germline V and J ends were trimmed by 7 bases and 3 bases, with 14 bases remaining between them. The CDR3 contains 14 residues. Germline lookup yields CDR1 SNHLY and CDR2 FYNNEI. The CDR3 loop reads CASKLASETDTQYF. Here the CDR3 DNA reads TGTGCCAGCAAACTAGCAAGTGAGACAGATACGCAGTATTTT.

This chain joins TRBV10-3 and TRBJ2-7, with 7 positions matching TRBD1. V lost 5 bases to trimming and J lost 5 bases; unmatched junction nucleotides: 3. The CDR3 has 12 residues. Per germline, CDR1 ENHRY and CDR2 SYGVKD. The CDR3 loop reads CAISWDSNEQYF. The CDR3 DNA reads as TGTGCCATCAGTTGGGACAGTAACGAGCAGTACTTC.

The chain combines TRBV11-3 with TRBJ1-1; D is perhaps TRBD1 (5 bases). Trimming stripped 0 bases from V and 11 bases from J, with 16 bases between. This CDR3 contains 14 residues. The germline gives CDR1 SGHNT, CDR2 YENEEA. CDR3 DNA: TGTGCCAGCAGCTTAGAGTCAGGGCAGCACCCCGCTTTCTTT. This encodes CASSLESGQHPAFF.